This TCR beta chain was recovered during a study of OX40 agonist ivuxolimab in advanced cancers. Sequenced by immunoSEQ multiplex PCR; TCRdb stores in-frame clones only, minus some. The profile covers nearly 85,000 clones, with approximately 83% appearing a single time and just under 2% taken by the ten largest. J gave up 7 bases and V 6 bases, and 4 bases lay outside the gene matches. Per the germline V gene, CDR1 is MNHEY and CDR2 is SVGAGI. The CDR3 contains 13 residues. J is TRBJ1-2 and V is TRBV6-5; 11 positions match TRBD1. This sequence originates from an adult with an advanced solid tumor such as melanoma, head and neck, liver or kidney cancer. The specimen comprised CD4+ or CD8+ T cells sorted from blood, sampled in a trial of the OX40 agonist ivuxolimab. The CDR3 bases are TGTGCCAGCAGAGAGGACAGGGGGCTTGGCTACACCTTC. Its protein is CASREDRGLGYTF.